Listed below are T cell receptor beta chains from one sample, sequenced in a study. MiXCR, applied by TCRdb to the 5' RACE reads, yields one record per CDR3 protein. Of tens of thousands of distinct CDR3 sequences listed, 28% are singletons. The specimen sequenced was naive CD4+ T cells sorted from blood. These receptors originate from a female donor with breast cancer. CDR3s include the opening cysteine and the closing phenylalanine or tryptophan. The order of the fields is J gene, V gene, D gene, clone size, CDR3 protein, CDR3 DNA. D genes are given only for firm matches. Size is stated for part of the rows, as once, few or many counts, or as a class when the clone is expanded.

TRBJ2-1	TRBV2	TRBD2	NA	CASGGGLAGIKLVQFF	TGTGCCAGCGGGGGAGGACTAGCGGGGATTAAACTTGTCCAGTTCTTC
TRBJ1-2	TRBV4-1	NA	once	CASSQHRLSYGYTF	TGCGCCAGCAGCCAACACAGATTGTCCTATGGCTACACCTTC
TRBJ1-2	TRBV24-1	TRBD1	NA	CATSETGDSIYGYTF	TGTGCCACCAGTGAAACCGGGGACAGTATCTATGGCTACACCTTC
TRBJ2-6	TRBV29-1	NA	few	CSVEERSGANVLTF	TGCAGCGTTGAGGAGAGGTCTGGGGCCAACGTCCTGACTTTC
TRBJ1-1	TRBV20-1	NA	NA	CSANKDPNTEAFF	TGCAGTGCTAATAAGGACCCCAACACTGAAGCTTTCTTT
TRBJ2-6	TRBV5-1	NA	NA	CASSQHTASGANVLTF	TGCGCCAGCAGCCAACATACGGCCTCTGGGGCCAACGTCCTGACTTTC
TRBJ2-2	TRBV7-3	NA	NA	CASSYYGGTGELFF	TGTGCCAGCAGCTACTATGGGGGCACCGGGGAGCTGTTTTTT
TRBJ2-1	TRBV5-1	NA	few	CASSPLGSSYNEQFF	TGCGCCAGCAGCCCTTTGGGAAGCTCCTACAATGAGCAGTTCTTC
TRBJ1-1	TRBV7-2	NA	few	CASSFLIQGRVLNTEAFF	TGTGCCAGCAGCTTCCTCATCCAGGGAAGAGTCTTGAACACTGAAGCTTTCTTT
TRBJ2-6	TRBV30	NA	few	CAWSTGGANVLTF	TGTGCCTGGAGTACTGGTGGGGCCAACGTCCTGACTTTC
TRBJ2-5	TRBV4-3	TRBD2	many	CASSQSTSGSETQYF	TGCGCCAGCAGCCAATCGACTAGCGGGAGTGAGACCCAGTACTTC
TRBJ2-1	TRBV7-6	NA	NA	CASSFRDAPNEQFF	TGTGCCAGCAGCTTTAGGGACGCCCCCAATGAGCAGTTCTTC
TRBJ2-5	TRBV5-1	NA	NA	CASSLGSGVRLETQYF	TGCGCCAGCAGCCTCGGAAGCGGCGTGAGGTTAGAGACCCAGTACTTC
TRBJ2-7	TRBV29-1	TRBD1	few	CSVGRDSVWVFQSYEQYF	TGCAGCGTTGGCCGGGACAGTGTCTGGGTATTCCAATCCTACGAGCAGTACTTC
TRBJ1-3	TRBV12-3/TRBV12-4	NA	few	CASSLARRLGGTIYF	TGTGCCAGCAGTTTAGCGCGCAGGCTTGGGGGCACCATATATTTT
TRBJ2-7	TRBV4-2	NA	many	CASSQDGTESQQYF	TGTGCCAGCAGCCAAGATGGTACAGAGTCGCAGCAGTACTTC
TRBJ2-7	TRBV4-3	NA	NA	CASSQDQGNSYEQYF	TGCGCCAGCAGCCAAGATCAGGGGAACTCCTACGAGCAGTACTTC
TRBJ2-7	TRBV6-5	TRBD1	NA	CASSYWQGAYEQYF	TGTGCCAGCAGTTACTGGCAGGGGGCCTACGAGCAGTACTTC
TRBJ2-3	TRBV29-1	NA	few	CSVEDVLGVLDTQYF	TGCAGCGTTGAAGACGTTCTTGGAGTCCTAGATACGCAGTATTTT
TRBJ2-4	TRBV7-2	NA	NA	CASSATAQWGKNIQYF	TGTGCCAGCAGCGCGACGGCCCAATGGGGCAAAAACATTCAGTACTTC
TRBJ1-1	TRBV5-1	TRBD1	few	CASSPRQGMGNTEAFF	TGCGCCAGCAGCCCTCGACAGGGTATGGGAAACACTGAAGCTTTCTTT
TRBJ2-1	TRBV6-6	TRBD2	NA	CASSLSGGASEQFF	TGTGCCAGCAGTCTTAGCGGGGGGGCGAGTGAGCAGTTCTTC
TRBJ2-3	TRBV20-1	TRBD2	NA	CSARGTSGGQGTQYF	TGCAGTGCTAGAGGGACTAGCGGGGGTCAGGGTACGCAGTATTTT
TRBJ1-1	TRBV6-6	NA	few	CASSPAGAGTEAFF	TGTGCCAGCAGTCCGGCCGGGGCGGGGACTGAAGCTTTCTTT
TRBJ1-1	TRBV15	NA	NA	CATSRDLGENTEAFF	TGTGCCACCAGCAGAGATCTTGGGGAGAACACTGAAGCTTTCTTT
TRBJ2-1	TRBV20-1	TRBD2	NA	CSASPYTSGGGNEQFF	TGCAGTGCTAGCCCTTATACTAGCGGGGGGGGCAATGAGCAGTTCTTC
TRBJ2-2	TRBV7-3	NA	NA	CASSPGSYTGELFF	TGTGCCAGCAGCCCAGGCTCATACACCGGGGAGCTGTTTTTT
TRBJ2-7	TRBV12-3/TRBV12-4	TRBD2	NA	CASSLLQGLAGSSYEQYF	TGTGCCAGCAGTTTGCTTCAGGGACTAGCGGGCAGCTCCTACGAGCAGTACTTC
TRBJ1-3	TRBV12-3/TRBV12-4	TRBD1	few	CASSPRTGWIGNTIYF	TGTGCCAGCAGTCCCCGGACAGGGTGGATCGGAAACACCATATATTTT
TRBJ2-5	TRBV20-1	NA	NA	CSATHLGTLSFQTQYF	TGCAGTGCTACCCACCTGGGGACACTCAGTTTCCAGACCCAGTACTTC